This paragraph covers one T cell receptor (beta chain) sequence. As yet, its antigen is unknown. Relative to the germline gene, one junction end is altered; a read error may explain this. The sample is drawn from a study of cytomegalovirus exposure and HLA in healthy donors. Whole-study results and caveats: An assumption of roughly uniform sequencing depth across donors underlay the presence/absence analyses.

The CDR3 length is 17 residues. Looked up from germline, CDR1 is MGHDK and CDR2 is SYGVNS. PCR primers comprised 60 Vbeta and 13 Jbeta primers. Libraries were prepared by immunoSEQ multiplex PCR; TCRdb keeps only in-frame clonotypes and omits some of them. This sample yields 200,000 to 300,000 clones, of which approximately 81% are seen a single time; 0.2% to 0.25% belongs to the top ten. Each donor's status was that of a healthy bone marrow donor. The material sequenced was PBMCs. The TCR comes from a girl aged 2 to 9 in good health and CMV-seronegative. This chain connects TRBV25-1 to TRBJ2-7; the D gene is possibly TRBD2 (5 bases). The CDR3 protein is CASSKYPTDCRTYEQYF. CDR3 coding DNA: TGTGCCAGCAGTAAATATCCCACGGACTGTCGGACCTACGAGCAGTACTTC.